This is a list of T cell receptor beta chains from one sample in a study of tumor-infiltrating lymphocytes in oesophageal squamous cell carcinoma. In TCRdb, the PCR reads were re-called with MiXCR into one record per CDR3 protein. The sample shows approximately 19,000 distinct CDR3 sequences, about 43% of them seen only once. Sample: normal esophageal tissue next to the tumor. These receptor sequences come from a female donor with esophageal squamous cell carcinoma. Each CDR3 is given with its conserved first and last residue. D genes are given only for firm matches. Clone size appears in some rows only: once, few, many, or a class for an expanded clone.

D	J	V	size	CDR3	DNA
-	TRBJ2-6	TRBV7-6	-	CASSRRTSMRAVLRF	-
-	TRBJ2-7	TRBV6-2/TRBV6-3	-	CASSYRANYEQYF	TGTGCCAGCAGTTACAGGGCCAACTACGAGCAGTACTTC
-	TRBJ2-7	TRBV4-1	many	CASSQGDKTYEQYF	TGCGCCAGCAGCCAAGGGGACAAGACCTACGAGCAGTACTTC
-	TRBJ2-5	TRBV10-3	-	CAISDHQETQYF	TGTGCCATCAGTGACCACCAAGAGACCCAGTACTTC
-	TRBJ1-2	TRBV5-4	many	CASSLVGGAGYGYTF	TGTGCCAGCAGCTTGGTAGGAGGGGCGGGATATGGCTACACCTTC
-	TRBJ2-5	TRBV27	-	CASSLGQGNQETQYF	TGTGCCAGCAGTTTGGGGCAGGGAAACCAAGAGACCCAGTACTTC
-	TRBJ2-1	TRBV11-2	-	CASSSPPRPRYNEQFF	TGTGCCAGCAGCTCCCCCCCTCGACCCAGATACAATGAGCAGTTCTTC
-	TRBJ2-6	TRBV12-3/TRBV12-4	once	CASSPLGGANVLTF	TGTGCCAGCAGCCCCCTCGGAGGGGCCAACGTCCTGACTTTC
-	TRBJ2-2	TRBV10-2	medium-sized	CASSESGGNTGELFF	TGCGCCAGCAGTGAGTCGGGGGGAAATACCGGGGAGCTGTTTTTT
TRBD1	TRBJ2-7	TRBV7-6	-	CASSLGQINEQYF	TGTGCCAGCAGCTTGGGACAGATTAACGAGCAGTACTTC
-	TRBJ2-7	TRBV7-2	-	CASSVLYGVEGSHEQYF	TGTGCCAGCAGCGTCCTATACGGAGTAGAAGGCAGCCACGAGCAGTACTTC
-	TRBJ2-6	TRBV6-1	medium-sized	CASRIRTSGANVLTF	TGTGCCAGTAGGATCCGAACGTCTGGGGCCAACGTCCTGACTTTC
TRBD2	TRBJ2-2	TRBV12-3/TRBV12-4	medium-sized	CASSLRAPTSGIGELFF	TGTGCCAGCAGTTTAAGGGCTCCGACTAGCGGGATCGGGGAGCTGTTTTTT
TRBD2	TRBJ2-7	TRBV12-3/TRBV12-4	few	CASKTGLATSYEQYF	TGTGCCAGCAAGACGGGACTAGCGACCTCCTACGAGCAGTACTTC
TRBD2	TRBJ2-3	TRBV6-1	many	CASSLMVVAGGTDTQYF	TGTGCCAGCAGCCTAATGGTGGTAGCGGGTGGCACAGATACGCAGTATTTT
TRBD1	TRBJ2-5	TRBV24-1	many	CATSEAGTGDETQYF	TGTGCCACCAGTGAGGCCGGGACAGGGGACGAGACCCAGTACTTC
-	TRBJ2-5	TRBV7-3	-	CASSPLGGNNEQYF	TGTGCCAGCAGCCCCCTAGGGGGAAACAATGAGCAGTACTTC
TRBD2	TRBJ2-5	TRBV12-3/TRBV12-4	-	CASSSPGGLAGLGETQYF	TGTGCCAGCAGCTCCCCGGGGGGACTAGCGGGACTTGGAGAGACCCAGTACTTC
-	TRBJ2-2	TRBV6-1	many	CASSYQTGLTGELFF	TGTGCCAGCAGTTACCAGACAGGTTTAACCGGGGAGCTGTTTTTT
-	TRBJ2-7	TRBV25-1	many	CASSAARRSYNEQYF	TGTGCCAGCAGTGCGGCGAGGAGGAGTTACAATGAGCAGTACTTC
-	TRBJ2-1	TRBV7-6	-	CASSPIIGRNHYEQFF	TGTGCCAGCAGCCCCATTATAGGGAGGAATCACTATGAGCAGTTCTTC
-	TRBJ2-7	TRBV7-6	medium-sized	CASSLRDKVNEQYF	TGTGCCAGCAGCTTAAGGGACAAAGTTAACGAGCAGTACTTC
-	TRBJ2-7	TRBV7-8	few	CASSPYYEQYF	TGTGCCAGCAGCCCCTACTACGAGCAGTACTTC
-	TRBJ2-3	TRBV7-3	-	CASSFDPQYF	TGTGCCAGCAGCTTTGATCCGCAGTATTTT
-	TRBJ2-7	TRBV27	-	CASSLGIGYEQYF	TGTGCCAGCAGTTTAGGGATTGGATACGAGCAGTACTTC
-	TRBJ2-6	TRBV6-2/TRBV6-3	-	CASNLPGANVLTF	TGTGCCAGCAACTTGCCCGGGGCCAACGTCCTGACTTTC
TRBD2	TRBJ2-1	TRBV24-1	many	CATSDPSGSYNEQFF	TGTGCCACCAGTGATCCTAGCGGCTCCTACAATGAGCAGTTCTTC
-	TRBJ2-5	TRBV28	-	CASSSSNPNEQYF	TGTGCCAGCAGCTCGAGCAATCCCAATGAGCAGTACTTC
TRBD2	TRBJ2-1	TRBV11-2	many	CASSPQRLANNEQFF	TGTGCCAGCAGCCCACAACGACTAGCGAACAATGAGCAGTTCTTC
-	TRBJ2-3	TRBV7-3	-	CASAQGYTQYF	TGTGCCAGCGCGCAGGGGTATACGCAGTATTTT
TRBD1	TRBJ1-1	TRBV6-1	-	CASRAGTGRQNTEAFF	TGTGCCAGCAGGGCTGGGACAGGGAGACAGAACACTGAAGCTTTCTTT
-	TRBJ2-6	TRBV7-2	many	CASSLGLSVANVLTF	TGTGCCAGCAGCTTAGGGCTAAGTGTGGCCAACGTCCTGACTTTC
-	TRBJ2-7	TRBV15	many	CATSRVGGEEQYF	TGTGCCACCAGCAGAGTGGGGGGAGAAGAGCAGTACTTC
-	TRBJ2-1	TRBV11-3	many	CASSRLGSSYNEQFF	TGTGCCAGCAGCCGACTAGGGAGCTCCTACAATGAGCAGTTCTTC
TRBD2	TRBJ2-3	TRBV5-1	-	CASTPRASGSLADTQYF	TGCGCCAGCACCCCCCGGGCTAGCGGGAGTCTAGCAGATACGCAGTATTTT
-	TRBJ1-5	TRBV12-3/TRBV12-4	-	CASTKRGGPNQPQHF	TGTGCCAGCACCAAGAGGGGGGGACCAAATCAGCCCCAGCATTTT
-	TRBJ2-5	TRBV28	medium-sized	CASSFGHIETQYF	TGTGCCAGCAGTTTCGGACACATAGAGACCCAGTACTTC
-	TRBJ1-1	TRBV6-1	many	CASSEGQFTEAFF	TGTGCCAGCAGTGAAGGACAGTTCACTGAAGCTTTCTTT
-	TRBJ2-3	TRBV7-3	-	CASSFLIIGWRRTDTQYF	TGTGCCAGCAGCTTCTTAATAATCGGGTGGCGGCGCACAGATACGCAGTATTTT
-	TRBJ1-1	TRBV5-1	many	CASSLLEGNTEAFF	TGCGCCAGCAGCTTGTTAGAAGGGAACACTGAAGCTTTCTTT
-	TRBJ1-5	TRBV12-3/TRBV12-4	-	CASSLGEGPQHF	TGTGCCAGCAGCCTGGGAGAAGGTCCCCAGCATTTT
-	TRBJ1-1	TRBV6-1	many	CASSFDRSEAFF	TGTGCCAGCAGTTTCGACAGGTCTGAAGCTTTCTTT
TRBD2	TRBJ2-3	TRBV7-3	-	CASSSQSGRGDTQYF	TGTGCCAGCAGCTCACAGAGCGGGAGAGGAGATACGCAGTATTTT
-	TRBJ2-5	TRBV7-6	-	CASSLSVNHVRETQYF	TGTGCCAGCAGCTTATCCGTGAACCACGTACGGGAGACCCAGTACTTC
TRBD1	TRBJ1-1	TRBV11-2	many	CASSEDRGYTEAFF	TGTGCCAGCAGCGAGGACAGGGGGTATACTGAAGCTTTCTTT
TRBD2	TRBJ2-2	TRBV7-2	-	CASSLAGLAGTGELFF	TGTGCCAGCAGCTTAGCCGGACTAGCGGGCACCGGGGAGCTGTTTTTT
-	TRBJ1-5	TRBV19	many	CASSGGRVRNQPQHF	TGTGCCAGTAGTGGAGGCAGGGTAAGAAATCAGCCCCAGCATTTT
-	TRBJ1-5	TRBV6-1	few	CASRHRPGVGDQPQHF	TGTGCCAGCCGACACCGGCCAGGGGTAGGGGATCAGCCCCAGCATTTT
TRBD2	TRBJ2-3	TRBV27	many	CASSIAGRTDTQYF	TGTGCCAGCAGTATAGCGGGACGCACAGATACGCAGTATTTT
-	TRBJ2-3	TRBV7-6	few	CASSLTDTQYF	TGTGCCAGCAGCCTCACAGATACGCAGTATTTT